Listed here is a single T cell receptor beta chain. The PCR made use of 60 Vbeta and 13 Jbeta primers. Per the original methods: There were 80 million to 95 million unique TCR beta chains by a later count, and 8.5 million to 14 million of them were shared. The method was immunoSEQ multiplex PCR; TCRdb's version includes in-frame clones alone and lacks a portion of them. V, J and clone size derive from that table, while D and trimming were established from the DNA sequence. The repertoire includes roughly 100,000 clones, around 83% of them detected once, and under 4% sits in the top ten. This specimen belongs to a study of cytomegalovirus exposure and HLA in healthy donors. This sequence originates from a female donor in good health and CMV-seropositive. Sequencing was done on a sample of PBMCs.

CDR3 residues: CASSVKGLAEFHEQYF. The CDR3 region has the DNA TGTGCCAGCAGCGTAAAGGGACTAGCGGAGTTCCACGAGCAGTACTTC. V and J are TRBV9 and TRBJ2-7; TRBD2 aligns across 11 bases. CDR3 length: 16 residues. Germline values: CDR1 SGDLS, CDR2 YYNGEE. Trimming removed 1 base from V and 5 bases from J; junction bases left unmatched: 8. The whole variable domain, filled in from reference TRBV9 and TRBJ2-7, reads DSGVTQTPKHLITATGQRVTLRCSPRSGDLSVYWYQQSLDQGLQFLIQYYNGEERAKGNILERFSAQQFPDLHSELNLSSLELGDSALYFCASSVKGLAEFHEQYFGPGTRLTVT.